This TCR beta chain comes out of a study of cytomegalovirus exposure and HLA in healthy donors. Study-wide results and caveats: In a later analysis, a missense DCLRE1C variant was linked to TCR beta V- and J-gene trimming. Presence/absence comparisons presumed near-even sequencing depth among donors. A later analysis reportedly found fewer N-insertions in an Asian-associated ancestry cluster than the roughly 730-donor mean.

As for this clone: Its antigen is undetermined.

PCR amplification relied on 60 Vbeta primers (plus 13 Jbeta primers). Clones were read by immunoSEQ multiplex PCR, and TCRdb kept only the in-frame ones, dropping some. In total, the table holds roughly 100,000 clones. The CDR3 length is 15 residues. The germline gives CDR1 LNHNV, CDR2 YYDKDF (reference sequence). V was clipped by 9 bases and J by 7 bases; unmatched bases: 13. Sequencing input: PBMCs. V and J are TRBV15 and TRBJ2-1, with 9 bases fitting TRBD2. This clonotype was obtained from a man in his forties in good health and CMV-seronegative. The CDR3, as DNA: TGTGCCACTCAGACCGGGACTAGCAATTCAAATGAGCAGTTCTTC. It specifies CATQTGTSNSNEQFF. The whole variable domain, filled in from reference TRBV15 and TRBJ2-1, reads DAMVIQNPRYQVTQFGKPVTLSCSQTLNHNVMYWYQQKSSQAPKLLFHYYDKDFNNEADTPDNFQSRRPNTSFCFLDIRSPGLGDTAMYLCATQTGTSNSNEQFFGPGTRLTVL.